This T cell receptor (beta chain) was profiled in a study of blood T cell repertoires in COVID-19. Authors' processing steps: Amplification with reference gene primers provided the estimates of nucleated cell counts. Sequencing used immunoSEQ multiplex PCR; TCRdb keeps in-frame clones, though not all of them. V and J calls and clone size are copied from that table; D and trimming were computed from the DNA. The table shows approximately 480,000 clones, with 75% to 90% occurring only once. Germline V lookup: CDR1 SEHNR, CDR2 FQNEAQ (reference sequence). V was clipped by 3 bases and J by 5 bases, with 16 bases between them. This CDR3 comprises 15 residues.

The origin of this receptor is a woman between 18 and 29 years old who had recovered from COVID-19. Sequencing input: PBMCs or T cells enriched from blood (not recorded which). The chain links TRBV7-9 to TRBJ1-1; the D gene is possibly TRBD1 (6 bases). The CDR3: CASSLAVGALTEAFF. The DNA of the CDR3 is TGTGCCAGCAGCTTGGCCGTGGGGGCATTGACTGAAGCTTTCTTT.